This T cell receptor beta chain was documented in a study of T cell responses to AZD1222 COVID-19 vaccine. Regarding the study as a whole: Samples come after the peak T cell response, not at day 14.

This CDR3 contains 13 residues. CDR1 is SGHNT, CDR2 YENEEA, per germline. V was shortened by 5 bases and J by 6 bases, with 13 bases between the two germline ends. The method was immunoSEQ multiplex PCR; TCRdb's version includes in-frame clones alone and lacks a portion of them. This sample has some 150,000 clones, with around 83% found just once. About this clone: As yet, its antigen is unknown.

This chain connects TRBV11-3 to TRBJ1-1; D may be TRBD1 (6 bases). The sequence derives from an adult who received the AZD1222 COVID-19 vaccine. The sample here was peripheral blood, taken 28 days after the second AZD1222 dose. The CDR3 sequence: CASSGGPGSEAFF. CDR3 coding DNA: TGTGCCAGCAGCGGGGGGCCGGGGTCTGAAGCTTTCTTT.